The clone carrying this T cell receptor beta chain was detected once. Antigen specificity is unknown. The repertoire was sequenced with immunoSEQ multiplex PCR; TCRdb's copy has only in-frame clones and lacks some. The sample holds over 200,000 clones, around 88% seen once. This entry comes from a study of cytomegalovirus exposure and HLA in healthy donors. Study background: The same platform used for the 666 first-cohort repertoires was also used for the 90 to 150 validation repertoires, as a later analysis reported.

Notes on the study in general: High sensitivity and specificity were reportedly achieved when the classifier diagnosed cytomegalovirus status. The study designated 150 to 200 TCR beta chains cytomegalovirus-associated.

The germline V gene encodes CDR1 ENHRY and CDR2 SYGVKD. V lost 6 bases and J lost 3; bases outside the gene matches: 3. This CDR3 is built from 14 residues. The clonotype originates from a woman aged 18-29 years in good health and CMV-seronegative. Material for sequencing was PBMCs. The chain links TRBV10-3 to TRBJ2-2; TRBD2 aligns across 8 bases. The CDR3 DNA is TGTGCCATCAGACCGGGACTAGACACCGGGGAGCTGTTTTTT. Translated, it gives CAIRPGLDTGELFF.